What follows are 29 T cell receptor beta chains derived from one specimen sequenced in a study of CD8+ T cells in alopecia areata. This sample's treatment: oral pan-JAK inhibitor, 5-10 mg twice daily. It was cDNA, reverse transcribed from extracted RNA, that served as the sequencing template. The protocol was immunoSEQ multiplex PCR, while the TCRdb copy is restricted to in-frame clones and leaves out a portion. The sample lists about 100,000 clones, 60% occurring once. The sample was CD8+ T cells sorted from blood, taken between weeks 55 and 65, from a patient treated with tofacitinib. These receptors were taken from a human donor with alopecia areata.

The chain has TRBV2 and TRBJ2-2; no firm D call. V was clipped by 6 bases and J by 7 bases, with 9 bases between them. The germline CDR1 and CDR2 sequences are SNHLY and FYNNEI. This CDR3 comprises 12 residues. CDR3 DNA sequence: TGTGCCAGCAGCCCGACTGGCGGGGAGCTGTTTTTT. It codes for CASSPTGGELFF.

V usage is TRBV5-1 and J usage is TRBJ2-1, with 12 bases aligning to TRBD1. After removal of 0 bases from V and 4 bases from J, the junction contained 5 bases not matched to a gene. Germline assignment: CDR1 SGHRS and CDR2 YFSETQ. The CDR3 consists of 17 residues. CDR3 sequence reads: CASSLVPGQGAYNEQFF. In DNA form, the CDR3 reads TGCGCCAGCAGCTTGGTCCCGGGACAGGGGGCTTACAATGAGCAGTTCTTC.

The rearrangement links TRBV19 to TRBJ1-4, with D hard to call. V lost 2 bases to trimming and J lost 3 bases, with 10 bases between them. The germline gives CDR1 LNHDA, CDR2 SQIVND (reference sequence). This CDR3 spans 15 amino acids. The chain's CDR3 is CASSILGQPNEKLFF. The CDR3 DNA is TGTGCCAGTAGTATACTTGGGCAGCCTAATGAAAAACTGTTTTTT.

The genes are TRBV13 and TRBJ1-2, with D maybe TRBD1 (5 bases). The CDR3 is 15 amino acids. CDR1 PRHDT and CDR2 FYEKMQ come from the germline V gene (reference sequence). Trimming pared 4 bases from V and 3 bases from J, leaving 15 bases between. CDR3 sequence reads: CASSSRGTQDYGYTF. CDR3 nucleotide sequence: TGTGCCAGCAGCTCACGGGGCACCCAAGACTATGGCTACACCTTC.

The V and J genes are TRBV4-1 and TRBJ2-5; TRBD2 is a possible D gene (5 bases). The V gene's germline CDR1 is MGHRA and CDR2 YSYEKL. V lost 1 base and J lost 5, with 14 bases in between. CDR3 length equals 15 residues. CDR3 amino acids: CASSQVGLAMETQYF. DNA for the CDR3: TGCGCCAGCAGCCAAGTTGGGTTAGCGATGGAGACCCAGTACTTC.

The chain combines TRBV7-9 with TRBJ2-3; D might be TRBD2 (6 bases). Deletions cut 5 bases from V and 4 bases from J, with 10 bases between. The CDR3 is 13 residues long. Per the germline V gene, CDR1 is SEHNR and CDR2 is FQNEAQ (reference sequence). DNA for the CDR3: TGTGCCAGCAGCCGGCCGGGGGCAGATACGCAGTATTTT. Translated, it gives CASSRPGADTQYF.

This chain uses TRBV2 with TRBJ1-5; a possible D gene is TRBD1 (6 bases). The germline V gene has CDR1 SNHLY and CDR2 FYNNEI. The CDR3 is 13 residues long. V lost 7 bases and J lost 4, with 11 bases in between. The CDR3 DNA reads TGTGCCAGCACGAGGCAGGGGAATCAGCCCCAGCATTTT. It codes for CASTRQGNQPQHF.

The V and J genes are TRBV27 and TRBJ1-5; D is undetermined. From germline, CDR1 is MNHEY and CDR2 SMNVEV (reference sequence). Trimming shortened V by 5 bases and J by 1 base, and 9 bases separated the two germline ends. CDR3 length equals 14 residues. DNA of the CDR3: TGTGCCAGCAGTCCCCTAGGGAGCAATCAGCCCCAGCATTTT. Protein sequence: CASSPLGSNQPQHF.

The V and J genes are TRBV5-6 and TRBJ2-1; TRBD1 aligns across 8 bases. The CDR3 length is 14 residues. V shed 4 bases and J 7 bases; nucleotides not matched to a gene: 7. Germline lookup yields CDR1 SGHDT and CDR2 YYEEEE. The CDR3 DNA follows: TGTGCCAGCAGCATCGGACAGGGTGAGAATGAGCAGTTCTTC. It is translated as CASSIGQGENEQFF.

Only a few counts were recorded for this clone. The CDR3: CASSLPPNTEAFF. In DNA form, the CDR3 reads TGTGCCAGCAGCCTACCACCGAACACTGAAGCTTTCTTT. The V and J genes are TRBV28 and TRBJ1-1; no reliable D call. The CDR3 contains 13 residues. The germline gives CDR1 MDHEN, CDR2 SYDVKM. V was cut by 6 bases and J by 1 base, with 9 bases left in between.

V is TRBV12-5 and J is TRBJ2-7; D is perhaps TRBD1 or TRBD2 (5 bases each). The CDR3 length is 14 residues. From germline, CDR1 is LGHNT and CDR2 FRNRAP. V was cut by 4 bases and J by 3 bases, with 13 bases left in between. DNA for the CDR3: TGTGCTAGTGGTTCGACCGGGACGTTCTACGAGCAGTACTTC. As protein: CASGSTGTFYEQYF.

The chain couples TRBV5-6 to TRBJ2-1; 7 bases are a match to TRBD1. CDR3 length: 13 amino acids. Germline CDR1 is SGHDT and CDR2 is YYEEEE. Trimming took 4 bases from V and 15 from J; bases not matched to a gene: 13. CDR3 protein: CASSPNRQGAVFF. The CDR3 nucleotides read TGTGCCAGCAGCCCTAACAGACAGGGAGCTGTGTTCTTC.

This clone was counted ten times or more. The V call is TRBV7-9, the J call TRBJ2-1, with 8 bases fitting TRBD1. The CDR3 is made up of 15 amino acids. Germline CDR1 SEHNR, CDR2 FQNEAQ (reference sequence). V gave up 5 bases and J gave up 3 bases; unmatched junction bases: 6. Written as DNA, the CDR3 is TGTGCCAGCAGCGTAACAGGGGGACACTACAATGAGCAGTTCTTC. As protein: CASSVTGGHYNEQFF.

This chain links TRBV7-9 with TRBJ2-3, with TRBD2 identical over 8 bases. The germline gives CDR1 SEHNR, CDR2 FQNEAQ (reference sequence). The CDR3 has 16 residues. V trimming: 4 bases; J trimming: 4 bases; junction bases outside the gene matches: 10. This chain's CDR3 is CASSSAGGPRPDTQYF. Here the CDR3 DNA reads TGTGCCAGCAGCTCTGCGGGGGGCCCTCGGCCAGATACGCAGTATTTT.

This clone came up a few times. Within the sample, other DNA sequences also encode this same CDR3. CDR3 loop: CASSLKRGNTGELFF. CDR3 DNA: TGTGCCAGCAGCTTAAAGCGGGGGAACACCGGGGAGCTGTTTTTT. The J gene is TRBJ2-2, the V gene TRBV7-9; 7 bases line up with TRBD2. Per germline, CDR1 SEHNR and CDR2 FQNEAQ (reference sequence). V trimming: 2 bases; J trimming: 1 base; junction bases outside the gene matches: 1. This CDR3 spans 15 amino acids. Full variable domain (outside the CDR3, taken from reference TRBV7-9 and TRBJ2-2): DTGVSQNPRHKITKRGQNVTFRCDPISEHNRLYWYRQTLGQGPEFLTYFQNEAQLEKSRLLSDRFSAERPKGSFSTLEIQRTEQGDSAMYLCASSLKRGNTGELFFGEGSRLTVL.

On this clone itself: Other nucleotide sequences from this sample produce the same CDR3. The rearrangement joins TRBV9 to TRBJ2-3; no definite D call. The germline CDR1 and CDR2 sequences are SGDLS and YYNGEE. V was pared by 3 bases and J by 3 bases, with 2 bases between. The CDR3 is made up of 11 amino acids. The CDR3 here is CASSATDTQYF. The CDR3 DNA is TGTGCCAGCAGCGCAACAGATACGCAGTATTTT. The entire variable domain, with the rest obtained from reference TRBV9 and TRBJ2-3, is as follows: DSGVTQTPKHLITATGQRVTLRCSPRSGDLSVYWYQQSLDQGLQFLIQYYNGEERAKGNILERFSAQQFPDLHSELNLSSLELGDSALYFCASSATDTQYFGPGTRLTVL.

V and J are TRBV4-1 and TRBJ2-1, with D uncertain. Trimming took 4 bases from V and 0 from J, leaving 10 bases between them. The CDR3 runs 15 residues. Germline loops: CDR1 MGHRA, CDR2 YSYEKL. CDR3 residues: CASSPRVPSYNEQFF. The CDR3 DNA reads TGCGCCAGCAGCCCCCGGGTCCCCTCCTACAATGAGCAGTTCTTC.

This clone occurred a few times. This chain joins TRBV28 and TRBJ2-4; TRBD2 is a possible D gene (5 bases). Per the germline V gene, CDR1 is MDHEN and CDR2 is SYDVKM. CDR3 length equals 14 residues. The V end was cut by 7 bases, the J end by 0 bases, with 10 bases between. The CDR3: CASIPRGAKNIQYF. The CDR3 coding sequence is TGTGCCAGCATTCCCCGGGGAGCCAAAAACATTCAGTACTTC.

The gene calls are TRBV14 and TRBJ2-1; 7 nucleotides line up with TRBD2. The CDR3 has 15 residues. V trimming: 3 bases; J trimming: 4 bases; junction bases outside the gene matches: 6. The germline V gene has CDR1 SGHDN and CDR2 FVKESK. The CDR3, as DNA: TGTGCCAGCAGCCAGGGGGGGTCGAGGTACAATGAGCAGTTCTTC. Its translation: CASSQGGSRYNEQFF.

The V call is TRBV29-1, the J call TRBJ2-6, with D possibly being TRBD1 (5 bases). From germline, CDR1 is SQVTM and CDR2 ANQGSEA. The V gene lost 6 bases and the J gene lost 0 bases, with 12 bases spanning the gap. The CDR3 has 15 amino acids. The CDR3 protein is CSVALQVSGANVLTF. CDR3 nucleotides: TGCAGCGTAGCTCTACAGGTCTCTGGGGCCAACGTCCTGACTTTC.

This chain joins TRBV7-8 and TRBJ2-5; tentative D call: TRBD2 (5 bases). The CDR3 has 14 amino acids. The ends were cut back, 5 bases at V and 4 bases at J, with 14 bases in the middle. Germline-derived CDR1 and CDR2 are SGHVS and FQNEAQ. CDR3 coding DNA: TGTGCCAGCAGCCCCCGGGCGGGTAGAGAGACCCAGTACTTC. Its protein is CASSPRAGRETQYF.

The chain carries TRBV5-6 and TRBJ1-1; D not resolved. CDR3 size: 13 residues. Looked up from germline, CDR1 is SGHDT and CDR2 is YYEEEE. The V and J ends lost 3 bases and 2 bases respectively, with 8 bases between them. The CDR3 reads CASSSVVNTEAFF. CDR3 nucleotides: TGTGCCAGCAGCTCCGTTGTCAACACTGAAGCTTTCTTT. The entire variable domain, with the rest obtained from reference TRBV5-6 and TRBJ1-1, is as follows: DAGVTQSPTHLIKTRGQQVTLRCSPKSGHDTVSWYQQALGQGPQFIFQYYEEEERQRGNFPDRFSGHQFPNYSSELNVNALLLGDSALYLCASSSVVNTEAFFGQGTRLTVV.

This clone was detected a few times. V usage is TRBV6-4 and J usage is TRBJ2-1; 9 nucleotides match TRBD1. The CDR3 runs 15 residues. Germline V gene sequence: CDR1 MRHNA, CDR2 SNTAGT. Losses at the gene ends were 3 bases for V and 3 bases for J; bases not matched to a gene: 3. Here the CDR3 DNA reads TGTGCCAGCAGTGAGATGGGACAGGGCTACAATGAGCAGTTCTTC. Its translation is CASSEMGQGYNEQFF.

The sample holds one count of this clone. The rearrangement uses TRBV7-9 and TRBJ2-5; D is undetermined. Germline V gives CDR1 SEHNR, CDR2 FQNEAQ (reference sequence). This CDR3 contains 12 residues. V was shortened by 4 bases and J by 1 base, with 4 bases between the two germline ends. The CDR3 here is CASSSLQETQYF. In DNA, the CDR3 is TGTGCCAGCAGCTCACTCCAAGAGACCCAGTACTTC.

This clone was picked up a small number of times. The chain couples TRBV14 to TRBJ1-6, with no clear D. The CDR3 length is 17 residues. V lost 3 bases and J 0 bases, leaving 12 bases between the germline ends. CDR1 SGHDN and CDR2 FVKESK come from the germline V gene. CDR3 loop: CASSQIIGSSYNSPLHF. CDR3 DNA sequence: TGTGCCAGCAGCCAGATCATCGGGAGCTCCTATAATTCACCCCTCCACTTT.

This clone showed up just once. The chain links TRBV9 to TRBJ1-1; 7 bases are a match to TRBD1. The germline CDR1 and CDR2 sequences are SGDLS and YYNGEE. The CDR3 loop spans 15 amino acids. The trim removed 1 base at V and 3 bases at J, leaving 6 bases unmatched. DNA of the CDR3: TGTGCCAGCAGCGTAATAGGGGGCGGGCACACTGAAGCTTTCTTT. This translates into CASSVIGGGHTEAFF.

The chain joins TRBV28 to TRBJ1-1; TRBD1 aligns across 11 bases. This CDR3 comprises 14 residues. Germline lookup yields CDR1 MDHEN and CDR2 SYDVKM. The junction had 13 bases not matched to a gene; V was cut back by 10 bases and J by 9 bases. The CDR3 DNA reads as TGTGCCACCTCCTTCTGGGACAGGGGGATCAAAGCTTTCTTT. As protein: CATSFWDRGIKAFF.

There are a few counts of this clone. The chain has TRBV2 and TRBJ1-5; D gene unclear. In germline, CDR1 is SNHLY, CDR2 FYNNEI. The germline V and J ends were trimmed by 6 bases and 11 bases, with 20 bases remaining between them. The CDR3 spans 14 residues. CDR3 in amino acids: CASRVLKLSRTQHF. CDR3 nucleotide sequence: TGTGCCAGCAGAGTGCTTAAGCTTAGTCGCACCCAGCATTTT.

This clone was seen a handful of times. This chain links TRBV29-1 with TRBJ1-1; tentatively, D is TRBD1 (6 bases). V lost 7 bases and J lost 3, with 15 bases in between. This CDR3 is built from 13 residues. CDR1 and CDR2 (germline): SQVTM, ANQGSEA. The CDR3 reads CSAEGGWDTEAFF. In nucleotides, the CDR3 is TGCAGCGCGGAAGGGGGTTGGGACACTGAAGCTTTCTTT.